This TCR beta chain was identified during a study of blood T cell repertoires in COVID-19. As for the study in general: The cDNA or gDNA used as material had been derived from T cells, B-cell-depleted T cells, or PBMCs.

Germline V gene sequence: CDR1 LGHDT, CDR2 YNNKEL (reference sequence). Trimming cost V 1 base and J 4 bases, with 8 bases left between them. The CDR3 is 14 residues long. Original processing notes: Amplification with reference gene primers provided the estimates of nucleated cell counts. TCRdb keeps only in-frame clones here, not all; method: immunoSEQ multiplex PCR. V and J calls and clone size come straight from that table; D and trimming were deduced from the DNA. The profile covers 150,000 or so clones, with roughly 90% appearing a single time and approximately 24% taken by the ten largest. The origin of this receptor is a man aged 60 to 75 with acute or convalescent COVID-19. Specimen: peripheral blood. V and J are TRBV3-1 (or the pseudogene TRBV3-2) and TRBJ2-1; unclear D gene. CDR3 DNA sequence: TGTGCCAGCAGCCAAGGTTTGCAGTACAATGAGCAGTTCTTC. Amino acids: CASSQGLQYNEQFF.